This TCR beta chain was obtained from a study of T-cell reconstitution after alpha-beta-depleted transplantation in children. This CDR3 has 14 residues. Trimming pared 3 bases from V and 2 bases from J, leaving 9 bases between. General study findings and limits: Several hundred graft clones that had expanded were reportedly the source of alpha-beta T cells about two months after transplant. T-cell numbers and diversity one year post-transplant derived largely from freshly generated T cells. At day 60, the high TCRbeta diversity found in some patients originated from recipient T cells and thymic progenitors that had survived.

Unique molecular identifiers were incorporated into the prepared TCRbeta library. TCRdb reprocessed the PCR reads with MiXCR, giving one entry per CDR3 protein. Among roughly 350,000 distinct CDR3 sequences, around 15% were seen once, and the ten largest hold around 43%. This clonotype was seen repeatedly, ten times or more. The antigen is unknown. The sequence was obtained from a male patient aged 2-10 years who had a stem cell transplant for acute lymphoblastic leukemia, so the T cells may come from the graft donor. Sample: PBMCs, mostly from graft donor cells, taken 360 days after TCRalphabeta/CD19-depleted stem cell transplant. The genes are TRBV12-3 or TRBV12-4 and TRBJ2-3, with D unresolved. The CDR3 region has the DNA TGTGCCAGCAGTTTGTGGTGGGCCACAGATACGCAGTATTTT. This gives the protein CASSLWWATDTQYF.